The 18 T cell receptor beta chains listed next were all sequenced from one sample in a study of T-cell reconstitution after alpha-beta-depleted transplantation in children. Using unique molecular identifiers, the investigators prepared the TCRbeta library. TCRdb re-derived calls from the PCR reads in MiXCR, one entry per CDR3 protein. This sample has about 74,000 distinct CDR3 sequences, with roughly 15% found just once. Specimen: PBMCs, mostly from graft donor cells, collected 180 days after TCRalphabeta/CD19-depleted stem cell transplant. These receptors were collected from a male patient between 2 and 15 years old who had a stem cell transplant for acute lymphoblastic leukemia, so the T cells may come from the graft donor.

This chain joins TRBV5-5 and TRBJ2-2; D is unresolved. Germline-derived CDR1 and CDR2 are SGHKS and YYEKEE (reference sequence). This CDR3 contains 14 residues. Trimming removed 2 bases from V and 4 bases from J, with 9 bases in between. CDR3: CASSFVRITGELFF. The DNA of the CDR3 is TGTGCCAGCAGCTTTGTGAGAATCACCGGGGAGCTGTTTTTT.

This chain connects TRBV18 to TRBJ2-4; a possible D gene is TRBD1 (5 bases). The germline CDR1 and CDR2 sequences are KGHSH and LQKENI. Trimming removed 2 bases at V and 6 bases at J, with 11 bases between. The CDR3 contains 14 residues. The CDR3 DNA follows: TGTGCCAGCTCACCAGTCGCTAGGGGAAACATTCAGTACTTC. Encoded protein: CASSPVARGNIQYF.

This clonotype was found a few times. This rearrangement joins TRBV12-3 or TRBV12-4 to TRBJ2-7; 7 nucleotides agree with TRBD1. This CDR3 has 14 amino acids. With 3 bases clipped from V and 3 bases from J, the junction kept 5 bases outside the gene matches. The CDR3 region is CASSLPGGFYEQYF. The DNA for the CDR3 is TGTGCCAGCAGTTTGCCAGGGGGTTTCTACGAGCAGTACTTC.

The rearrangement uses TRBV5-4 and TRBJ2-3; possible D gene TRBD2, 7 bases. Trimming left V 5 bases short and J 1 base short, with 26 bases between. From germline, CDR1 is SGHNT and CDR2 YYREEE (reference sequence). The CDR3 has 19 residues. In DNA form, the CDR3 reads TGTGCCAGCAGATTCTTCCCGGGGGGCGCCGGAGTTGGCACAGATACGCAGTATTTT. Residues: CASRFFPGGAGVGTDTQYF. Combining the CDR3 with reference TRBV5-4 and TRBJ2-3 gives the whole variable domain ETGVTQSPTHLIKTRGQQVTLRCSSQSGHNTVSWYQQALGQGPQFIFQYYREEENGRGNFPPRFSGLQFPNYSSELNVNALELDDSALYLCASRFFPGGAGVGTDTQYFGPGTRLTVL.

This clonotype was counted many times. CDR3 residues: CASSHPSSYNEQFF. DNA of the CDR3: TGTGCCAGCAGCCATCCATCCTCCTACAATGAGCAGTTCTTC. The chain couples TRBV7-9 to TRBJ2-1; D remains unclear. The CDR3 has 14 amino acids. Looked up from germline, CDR1 is SEHNR and CDR2 is FQNEAQ (reference sequence). V lost 5 bases and J 0 bases, leaving 8 bases between the germline ends.

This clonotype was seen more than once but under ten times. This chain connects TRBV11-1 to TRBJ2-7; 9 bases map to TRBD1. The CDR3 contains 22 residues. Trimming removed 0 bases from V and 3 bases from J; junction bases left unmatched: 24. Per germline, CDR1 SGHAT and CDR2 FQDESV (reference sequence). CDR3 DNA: TGTGCCAGCAGCTTAGCTCGCCAACAGGGGGCGCGAGGTGACGTCGATCTCTACGAGCAGTACTTC. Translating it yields CASSLARQQGARGDVDLYEQYF.

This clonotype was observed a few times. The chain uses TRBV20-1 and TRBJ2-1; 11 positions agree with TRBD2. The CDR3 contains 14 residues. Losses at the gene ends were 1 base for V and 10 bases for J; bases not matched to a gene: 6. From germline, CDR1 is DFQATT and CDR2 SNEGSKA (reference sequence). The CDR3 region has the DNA TGCAGTGCTAGAGGGGTCGGACTAGCGGGCGAGCAGTTCTTC. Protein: CSARGVGLAGEQFF.

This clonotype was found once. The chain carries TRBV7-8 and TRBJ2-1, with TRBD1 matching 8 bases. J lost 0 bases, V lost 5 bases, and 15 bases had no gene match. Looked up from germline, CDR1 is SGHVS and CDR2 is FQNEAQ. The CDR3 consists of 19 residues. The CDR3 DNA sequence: TGTGCCAGCAGCCCCCAATCAGGGGGCCTCATAAGCTCCTACAATGAGCAGTTCTTC. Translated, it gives CASSPQSGGLISSYNEQFF. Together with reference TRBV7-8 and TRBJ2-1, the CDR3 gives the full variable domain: GAGVSQSPRYKVAKRGQDVALRCDPISGHVSLFWYQQALGQGPEFLTYFQNEAQLDKSGLPSDRFFAERPEGSVSTLKIQRTQQEDSAVYLCASSPQSGGLISSYNEQFFGPGTRLTVL.

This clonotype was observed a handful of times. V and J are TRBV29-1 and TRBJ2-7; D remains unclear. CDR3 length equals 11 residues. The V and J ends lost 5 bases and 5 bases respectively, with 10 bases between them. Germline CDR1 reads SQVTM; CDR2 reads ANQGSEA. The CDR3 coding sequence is TGCAGCGTTAGGGTCTGGGACGAGCAGTACTTC. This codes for CSVRVWDEQYF.

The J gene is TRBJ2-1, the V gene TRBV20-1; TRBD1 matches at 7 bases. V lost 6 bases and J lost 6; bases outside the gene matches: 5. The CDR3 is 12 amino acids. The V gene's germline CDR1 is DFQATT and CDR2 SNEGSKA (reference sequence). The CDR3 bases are TGCAGTGCAACTGACAGGGCCAATGAGCAGTTCTTC. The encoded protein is CSATDRANEQFF.

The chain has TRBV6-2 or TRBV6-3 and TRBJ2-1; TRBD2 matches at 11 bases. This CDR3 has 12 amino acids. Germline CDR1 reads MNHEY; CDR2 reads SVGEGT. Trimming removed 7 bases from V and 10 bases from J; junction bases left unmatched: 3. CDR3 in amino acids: CASTSGGPEQFF. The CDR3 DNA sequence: TGTGCCAGCACTAGCGGGGGGCCCGAGCAGTTCTTC.

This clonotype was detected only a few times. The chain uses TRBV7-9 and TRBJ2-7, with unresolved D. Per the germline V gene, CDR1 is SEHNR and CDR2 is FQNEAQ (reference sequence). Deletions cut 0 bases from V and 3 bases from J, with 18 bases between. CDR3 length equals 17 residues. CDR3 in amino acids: CASSLAAYTGTDYEQYF. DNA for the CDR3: TGTGCCAGCAGCTTAGCGGCCTACACCGGAACAGACTACGAGCAGTACTTC.

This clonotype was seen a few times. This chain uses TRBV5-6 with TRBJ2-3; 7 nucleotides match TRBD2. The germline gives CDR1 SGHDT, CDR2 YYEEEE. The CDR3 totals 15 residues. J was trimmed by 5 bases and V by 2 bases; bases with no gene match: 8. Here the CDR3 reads CASSFGGTKQDTQYF. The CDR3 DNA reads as TGTGCCAGCAGCTTTGGAGGGACTAAGCAAGATACGCAGTATTTT. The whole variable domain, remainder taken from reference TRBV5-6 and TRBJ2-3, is DAGVTQSPTHLIKTRGQQVTLRCSPKSGHDTVSWYQQALGQGPQFIFQYYEEEERQRGNFPDRFSGHQFPNYSSELNVNALLLGDSALYLCASSFGGTKQDTQYFGPGTRLTVL.

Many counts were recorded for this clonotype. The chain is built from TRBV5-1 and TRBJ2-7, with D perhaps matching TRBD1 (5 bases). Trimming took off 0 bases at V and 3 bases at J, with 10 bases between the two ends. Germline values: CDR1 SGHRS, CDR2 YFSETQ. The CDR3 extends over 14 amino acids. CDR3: CASSLGQGNYEQYF. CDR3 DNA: TGCGCCAGCAGCTTGGGGCAGGGCAACTACGAGCAGTACTTC.

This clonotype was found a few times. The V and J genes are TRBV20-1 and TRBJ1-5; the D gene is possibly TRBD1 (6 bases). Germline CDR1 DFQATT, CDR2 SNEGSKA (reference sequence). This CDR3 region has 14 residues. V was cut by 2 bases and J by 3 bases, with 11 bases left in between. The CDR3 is CSARKTGSNQPQHF. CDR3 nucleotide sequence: TGCAGTGCTAGAAAGACAGGTTCCAATCAGCCCCAGCATTTT.

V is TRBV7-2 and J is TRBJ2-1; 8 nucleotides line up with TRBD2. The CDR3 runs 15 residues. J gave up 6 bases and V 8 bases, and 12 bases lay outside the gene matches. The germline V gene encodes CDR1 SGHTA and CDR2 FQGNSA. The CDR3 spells CASGTQGGRSNEQFF. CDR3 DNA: TGTGCCAGCGGAACACAGGGCGGGAGGAGCAATGAGCAGTTCTTC.

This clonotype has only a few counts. Here the CDR3 DNA reads TGTGCCAGCAGCGTAAGTGGGACCTCATACAATGAGCAGTTCTTC. Encoded protein: CASSVSGTSYNEQFF. The rearrangement joins TRBV9 to TRBJ2-1; D is tentatively TRBD1 or TRBD2 (5 bases each). Trimming took off 1 base at V and 4 bases at J, with 12 bases between the two ends. Germline V gene data show CDR1 as SGDLS and CDR2 as YYNGEE. CDR3 size: 15 residues.

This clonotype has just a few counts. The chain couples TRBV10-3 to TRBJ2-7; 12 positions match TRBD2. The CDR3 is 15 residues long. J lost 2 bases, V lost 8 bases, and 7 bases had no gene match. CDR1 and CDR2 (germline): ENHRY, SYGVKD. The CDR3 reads CAILAGGPSTYEQYF. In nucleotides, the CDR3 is TGTGCCATCCTAGCGGGAGGGCCATCTACCTACGAGCAGTACTTC.